Shown below are 23 T cell receptor beta chains from a single sample sequenced in a study of blood T cell repertoires in COVID-19. Generated by immunoSEQ multiplex PCR, the TCRdb table keeps only in-frame clones and is missing some. This sample has some 430,000 clones, with 90% found just once. Input material: PBMCs or T cells enriched from blood (not recorded which). The receptors were gathered from a man between 18 and 29 years old who had recovered from COVID-19.

The chain couples TRBV30 to TRBJ1-1; D is unclear. Germline CDR1 is GTSNPN and CDR2 is SVGIG (reference sequence). The CDR3 extends over 14 amino acids. V lost 2 bases to trimming and J lost 4 bases, with 14 bases between them. CDR3 nucleotide sequence: TGTGCCTGGAGTCAAACGGATGGAGTCACTGAAGCTTTCTTT. This codes for CAWSQTDGVTEAFF.

V is TRBV5-4 and J is TRBJ2-1, with D possibly being TRBD1 (5 bases). CDR3 length: 13 amino acids. Germline CDR1 is SGHNT and CDR2 is YYREEE (reference sequence). The germline V and J ends were trimmed by 3 bases and 7 bases, with 11 bases remaining between them. CDR3 DNA sequence: TGTGCCAGCAGCTCTTTCGACAGTAATGAGCAGTTCTTC. Translated: CASSSFDSNEQFF.

The V and J genes are TRBV19 and TRBJ2-5, with D perhaps TRBD1 (6 bases). The germline V and J ends were trimmed by 3 bases and 5 bases, with 16 bases remaining between them. Germline V CDR1 and CDR2: LNHDA, SQIVND (reference sequence). The CDR3 consists of 15 residues. CDR3 region: CASSIGGSKGETQYF. In DNA form, the CDR3 reads TGTGCCAGTAGTATTGGGGGCAGTAAAGGGGAGACCCAGTACTTC.

The chain combines TRBV7-8 with TRBJ2-2; 9 nucleotides align to TRBD2. CDR1 is SGHVS, CDR2 FQNEAQ, per germline. The V segment lost 7 bases and the J segment 2 bases; nucleotides outside the gene matches: 11. CDR3 length equals 17 residues. CDR3 in amino acids: CASTPPSGTQNTGELFF. The CDR3 DNA is TGTGCCAGCACGCCCCCTAGCGGGACCCAAAACACCGGGGAGCTGTTTTTT.

This chain connects TRBV11-2 to TRBJ1-3, with a tentative D call TRBD1 (6 bases). Deletions cut 6 bases from V and 3 bases from J, with 15 bases between. CDR3 length: 15 residues. Germline CDR1 reads SGHAT; CDR2 reads FQNNGV. As DNA, the CDR3 is TGTGCCAGCAGTTTGACGGACAGACTTGGAAACACCATATATTTT. This encodes CASSLTDRLGNTIYF. The full variable domain, in which reference TRBV11-2 and TRBJ1-3 provide the parts outside the CDR3, is EAGVAQSPRYKIIEKRQSVAFWCNPISGHATLYWYQQILGQGPKLLIQFQNNGVVDDSQLPKDRFSAERLKGVDSTLKIQPAKLEDSAVYLCASSLTDRLGNTIYFGEGSWLTVV.

This clone was counted between two and nine times. The chain couples TRBV2 to TRBJ1-2, with 10 bases identical to TRBD1. V lost 2 bases and J lost 8; bases outside the gene matches: 11. CDR1 is SNHLY and CDR2 is FYNNEI in the germline V gene. The CDR3 is made up of 16 amino acids. CDR3 in DNA: TGTGCCAGCAGTGAAATTTCTTTCGACAGGGGGCAAGGCTACACCTTC. Translation gives CASSEISFDRGQGYTF.

This chain joins TRBV7-2 and TRBJ1-1, with D perhaps TRBD1 (5 bases). The CDR3 spans 13 residues. Germline-derived CDR1 and CDR2 are SGHTA and FQGNSA. Trimming left V 2 bases short and J 2 bases short, with 6 bases between. CDR3 DNA sequence: TGTGCCAGCAGCTTAAGGGGAAACACTGAAGCTTTCTTT. Residues: CASSLRGNTEAFF.

V and J are TRBV19 and TRBJ2-7, with a tentative D call TRBD2 (6 bases). The V end was cut by 5 bases, the J end by 2 bases, with 16 bases between. Looked up from germline, CDR1 is LNHDA and CDR2 is SQIVND (reference sequence). The CDR3 has 15 residues. In DNA form, the CDR3 reads TGTGCCAGTAGTCCTCAGGGAGGCGGGACCTACGAGCAGTACTTC. Translating it yields CASSPQGGGTYEQYF.

The gene calls are TRBV3-1 (or the pseudogene TRBV3-2) and TRBJ2-6, with unresolved D. This CDR3 has 14 residues. CDR1 is LGHDT, CDR2 YNNKEL, per germline (reference sequence). V was shortened by 7 bases and J by 0 bases, with 7 bases between the two germline ends. The CDR3 protein is CASTSSSGANVLTF. CDR3 DNA: TGTGCCAGCACCTCGAGCTCTGGGGCCAACGTCCTGACTTTC.

The gene calls are TRBV19 and TRBJ2-3; 7 positions agree with TRBD2. The CDR3 has 17 amino acids. CDR1 and CDR2 from the germline V gene are LNHDA and SQIVND (reference sequence). V shed 5 bases and J 1 base; nucleotides not matched to a gene: 12. CDR3 region: CASSAETSWYGTDTQYF. The CDR3 DNA sequence: TGTGCCAGTAGTGCCGAGACTAGCTGGTACGGCACAGATACGCAGTATTTT.

This chain uses TRBV2 with TRBJ1-4; D gene uncertain. Trimming left V 8 bases short and J 8 bases short, with 15 bases between. This CDR3 contains 13 residues. Germline CDR1 and CDR2: SNHLY and FYNNEI. CDR3 sequence: CASSEGPGEKLFF. The CDR3 DNA reads TGTGCCAGCTCGGAGGGCCCCGGGGAAAAACTGTTTTTT.

This clone came up a few times. V usage is TRBV10-3 and J usage is TRBJ1-2; a weak D match, TRBD1 (5 bases). Germline V CDR1 and CDR2: ENHRY, SYGVKD. Trimming stripped 3 bases from V and 10 bases from J, with 12 bases between. The CDR3 is 12 amino acids. CDR3 amino acids: CAISDPRDSYTF. The CDR3 bases are TGTGCCATCAGTGATCCCCGGGACTCCTACACCTTC.

The V call is TRBV25-1, the J call TRBJ1-2; 7 nucleotides agree with TRBD1. The CDR3 contains 14 residues. Germline CDR1 and CDR2: MGHDK and SYGVNS. V dropped 4 bases and J dropped 2; count of bases not matched to a gene: 4. The CDR3 bases are TGTGCCAGCAGTGTAGACAGGGTGAACTATGGCTACACCTTC. Amino acid sequence: CASSVDRVNYGYTF.

The chain is built from TRBV7-9 and TRBJ2-4; D may be TRBD2 (6 bases). V gave up 1 base and J gave up 0 bases, with 10 bases separating them. The CDR3 totals 16 residues. Germline assignment: CDR1 SEHNR and CDR2 FQNEAQ (reference sequence). The CDR3 nucleotides read TGTGCCAGCAGCTTAGGAGCGGGCCTAGCCAAAAACATTCAGTACTTC. Its protein product is CASSLGAGLAKNIQYF.

V and J are TRBV2 and TRBJ2-7; D is possibly TRBD1 (6 bases). Germline CDR1 is SNHLY and CDR2 is FYNNEI. V lost 3 bases and J lost 2, with 14 bases in between. This CDR3 contains 15 residues. The CDR3 spells CASSDGQGLAYEQYF. The CDR3 nucleotides read TGTGCCAGCAGTGACGGGCAGGGGTTGGCCTACGAGCAGTACTTC.

The chain combines TRBV7-8 with TRBJ2-1; 7 nucleotides align to TRBD1. Germline V gene sequence: CDR1 SGHVS, CDR2 FQNEAQ. CDR3 length equals 13 residues. With 5 bases clipped from V and 6 bases from J, the junction kept 4 bases outside the gene matches. CDR3 nucleotide sequence: TGTGCCAGCAGCCCGAGACAGGGCAATGAGCAGTTCTTC. Translating it yields CASSPRQGNEQFF.

The chain employs TRBV5-1 and TRBJ2-7; 9 bases fit TRBD1. Trimming removed 4 bases from V and 0 bases from J; junction bases left unmatched: 5. CDR1 and CDR2 from the germline V gene are SGHRS and YFSETQ. This CDR3 has 15 amino acids. The CDR3 nucleotides read TGCGCCAGCAGCGTAGGGACAGGGAACTCCTACGAGCAGTACTTC. Protein: CASSVGTGNSYEQYF.

V usage is TRBV7-6 and J usage is TRBJ2-2; 10 nucleotides align to TRBD2. V shed 1 base and J 5 bases; nucleotides not matched to a gene: 1. The CDR3 is 15 residues long. Germline assignment: CDR1 SGHVS and CDR2 FNYEAQ. The CDR3 here is CASSLGTSGTGELFF. The DNA for the CDR3 is TGTGCCAGCAGCTTAGGGACTAGCGGTACCGGGGAGCTGTTTTTT.

The gene calls are TRBV5-8 and TRBJ2-1, with TRBD2 matching over 14 bases. V shed 2 bases, J shed 8 bases, and the junction held 3 bases outside the gene matches. Germline V gives CDR1 SGHTS, CDR2 YDEGEE. The CDR3 runs to 15 residues. CDR3 region: CASSFGTSGSDEQFF. The CDR3 coding sequence is TGTGCCAGCAGCTTTGGGACTAGCGGGAGTGATGAGCAGTTCTTC.

The chain links TRBV4-2 to TRBJ2-4; D possibly corresponds to TRBD2 (6 bases). V was clipped by 0 bases and J by 6 bases, with 24 bases between them. Germline V CDR1 and CDR2: LGHNA, YNFKEQ. The CDR3 length is 19 residues. CDR3 DNA: TGTGCCAGCAGCCAAGATAGGCCGGAGACTAGAAACTTGGGAAACATTCAGTACTTC. This sequence encodes CASSQDRPETRNLGNIQYF.

This clone showed up just once. V usage is TRBV14 and J usage is TRBJ1-2, with D possibly matching TRBD1 (5 bases). Germline-derived CDR1 and CDR2 are SGHDN and FVKESK. The CDR3 runs 16 residues. Trimming took off 1 base at V and 7 bases at J, with 19 bases between the two ends. The CDR3, as DNA: TGTGCCAGCAGCCAAGCGGGTGTGGCGGGGCAGGGTGGCTACACCTTC. Its translation: CASSQAGVAGQGGYTF.

The chain links TRBV3-1 (or the pseudogene TRBV3-2) to TRBJ1-6, with unresolved D. CDR1 is LGHDT and CDR2 is YNNKEL in the germline V gene (reference sequence). Trimming removed 0 bases from V and 5 bases from J, with 11 bases in between. The CDR3 has 16 amino acids. Written as DNA, the CDR3 is TGTGCCAGCAGCCAAGAATCAGTGTCAAATAATTCACCCCTCCACTTT. Translated: CASSQESVSNNSPLHF.

The genes are TRBV2 and TRBJ1-5; 8 bases agree with TRBD1. Germline V gives CDR1 SNHLY, CDR2 FYNNEI. This CDR3 spans 13 amino acids. V shed 8 bases and J 1 base; nucleotides not matched to a gene: 1. The CDR3 DNA reads TGTGCCAGCTGGACAGGGAGCAATCAGCCCCAGCATTTT. This gives the protein CASWTGSNQPQHF.